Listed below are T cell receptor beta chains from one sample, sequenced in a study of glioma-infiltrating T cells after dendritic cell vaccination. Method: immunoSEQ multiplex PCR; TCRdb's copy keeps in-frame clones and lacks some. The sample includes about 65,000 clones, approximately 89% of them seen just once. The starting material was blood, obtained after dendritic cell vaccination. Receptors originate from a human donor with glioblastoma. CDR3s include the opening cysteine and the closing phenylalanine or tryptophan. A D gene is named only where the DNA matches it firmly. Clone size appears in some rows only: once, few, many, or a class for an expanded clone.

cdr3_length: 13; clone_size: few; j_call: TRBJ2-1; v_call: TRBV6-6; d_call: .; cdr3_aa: CASSYSQDNEQFF; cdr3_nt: TGTGCCAGCAGTTACAGTCAGGACAATGAGCAGTTCTTC
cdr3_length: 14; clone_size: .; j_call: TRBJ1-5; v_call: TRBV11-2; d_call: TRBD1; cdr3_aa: CASSLQGGDQPQHF; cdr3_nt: TGTGCCAGCAGCCTCCAGGGGGGAGATCAGCCCCAGCATTTT
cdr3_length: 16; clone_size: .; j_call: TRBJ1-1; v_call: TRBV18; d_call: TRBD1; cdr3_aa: CASSPPRPGGITEAFF; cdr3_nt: TGTGCCAGCTCACCCCCGAGGCCAGGGGGCATCACTGAAGCTTTCTTT
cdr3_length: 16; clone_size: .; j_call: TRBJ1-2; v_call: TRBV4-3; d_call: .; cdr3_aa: CASSQDVIQGVYGYTF; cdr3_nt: TGCGCCAGCAGCCAAGACGTGATACAGGGAGTCTATGGCTACACCTTC
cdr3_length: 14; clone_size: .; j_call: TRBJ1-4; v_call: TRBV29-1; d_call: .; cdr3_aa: CSVASGPTNEKLFF; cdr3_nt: TGCAGCGTGGCCTCAGGGCCAACTAATGAAAAACTGTTTTTT
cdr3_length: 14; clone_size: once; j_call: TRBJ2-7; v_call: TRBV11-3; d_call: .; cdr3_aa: CASSRRDGDYEQYF; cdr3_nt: TGTGCCAGCAGCAGGCGGGACGGCGACTACGAGCAGTACTTC
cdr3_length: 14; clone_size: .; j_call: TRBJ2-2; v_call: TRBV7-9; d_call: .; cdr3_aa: CASSLSRNTGELFF; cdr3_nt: TGTGCCAGCAGCTTATCCAGGAACACCGGGGAGCTGTTTTTT
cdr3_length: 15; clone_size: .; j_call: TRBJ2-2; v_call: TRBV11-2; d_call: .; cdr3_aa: CASSLGLANTGELFF; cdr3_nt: TGTGCCAGCAGCTTAGGGCTAGCGAACACCGGGGAGCTGTTTTTT
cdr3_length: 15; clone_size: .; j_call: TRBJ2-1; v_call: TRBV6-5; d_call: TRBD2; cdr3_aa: CASILAGGSYNEQFF; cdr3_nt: TGTGCCAGCATTCTAGCGGGAGGCTCCTACAATGAGCAGTTCTTC
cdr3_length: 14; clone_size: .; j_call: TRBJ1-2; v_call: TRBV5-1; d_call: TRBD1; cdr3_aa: CASSLGTGEEGYTF; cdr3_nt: TGCGCCAGCAGCTTGGGGACAGGGGAAGAAGGCTACACCTTC
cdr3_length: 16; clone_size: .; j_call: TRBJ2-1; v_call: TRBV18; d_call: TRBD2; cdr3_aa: CASSPRLAGGPNEQFF; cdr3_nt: TGTGCCAGCTCACCTCGACTAGCGGGAGGGCCGAATGAGCAGTTCTTC
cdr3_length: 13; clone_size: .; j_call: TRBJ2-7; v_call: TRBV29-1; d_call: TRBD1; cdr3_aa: CSVERDRGYEQYF; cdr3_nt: TGCAGCGTTGAGCGGGACAGGGGCTACGAGCAGTACTTC
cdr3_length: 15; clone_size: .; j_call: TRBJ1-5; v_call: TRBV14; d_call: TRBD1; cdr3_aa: CASSLGQGSNQPQHF; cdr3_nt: TGTGCCAGCAGTCTCGGACAGGGTAGCAATCAGCCCCAGCATTTT
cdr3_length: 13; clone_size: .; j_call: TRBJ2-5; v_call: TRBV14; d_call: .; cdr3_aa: CASSPGLRETQYF; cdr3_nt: TGTGCCAGCAGCCCCGGACTGAGAGAGACCCAGTACTTC
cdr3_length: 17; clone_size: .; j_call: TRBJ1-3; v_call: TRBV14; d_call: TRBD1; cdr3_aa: CASSRLTGGTSGNTIYF; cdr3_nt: TGTGCCAGCAGCCGCTTAACAGGGGGTACCTCTGGAAACACCATATATTTT